This T cell receptor (beta chain) is from a study of cytomegalovirus exposure and HLA in healthy donors. Sequencing used immunoSEQ multiplex PCR; TCRdb keeps in-frame clones, though not all of them. Seen here are tens of thousands of clones, roughly 96% observed once, and the top ten hold approximately 0.69%. The CDR3 covers 15 residues. The germline gives CDR1 LGHNT, CDR2 FRNRAP. Germline trimming cut 5 bases from V and 1 base from J; bases unmatched to any gene: 3. As concerns this clone: Its antigen is unknown.

Notes on the study in general: Subsequent analysis found a tendency for first-cohort TCR clusters to co-occur within the roughly 130 validation repertoires. Overall, under 200 TCR beta chains were annotated as cytomegalovirus-associated.

What was sequenced was PBMCs. The gene calls are TRBV12-5 and TRBJ2-2; the match to TRBD1 covers 8 bases. The sequence came from a woman between 18 and 30 years old in good health and CMV-seronegative. CDR3 sequence reads: CASGPGTGNTGELFF. CDR3 coding DNA: TGTGCTAGTGGTCCAGGGACAGGGAACACCGGGGAGCTGTTTTTT.